The next 19 T cell receptor beta chains were all read from a single sample in a study of OX40 agonist ivuxolimab in advanced cancers. Profiling relied on immunoSEQ multiplex PCR, and the TCRdb table lists in-frame clones only, not all of them. The table records tens of thousands of clones, around 81% of them present only once. Specimen: CD4+ or CD8+ T cells sorted from blood, collected in a trial of the OX40 agonist ivuxolimab. These receptors were obtained from an adult with an advanced solid tumor such as melanoma, head and neck, liver or kidney cancer.

V usage is TRBV27 and J usage is TRBJ2-5, with D perhaps being TRBD1 or TRBD2 (5 bases each). Trimming shortened V by 11 bases and J by 2 bases, and 18 bases separated the two germline ends. The CDR3 contains 14 residues. Germline CDR1 MNHEY, CDR2 SMNVEV (reference sequence). CDR3 sequence: CARHGAPGQETQYF. CDR3 bases: TGTGCCCGCCACGGGGCACCCGGGCAAGAGACCCAGTACTTC.

V usage is TRBV6-1 and J usage is TRBJ1-2, with D unresolved. Trimming pared 3 bases from V and 8 bases from J, leaving 13 bases between. This CDR3 region has 13 residues. Germline V gene sequence: CDR1 MNHNS, CDR2 SASEGT. The CDR3, as DNA: TGTGCCAGCAGTGAGTGGGGTGCCCAGGGCTACACCTTC. Translating it yields CASSEWGAQGYTF.

The V gene is TRBV27, the J gene TRBJ2-7; tentative D call: TRBD2 (6 bases). V lost 4 bases to trimming and J lost 3 bases, with 10 bases between them. This CDR3 spans 13 amino acids. CDR1 and CDR2 from the germline V gene are MNHEY and SMNVEV (reference sequence). In DNA form, the CDR3 reads TGTGCCAGCAGTTCCGGGGGTCTCTACGAGCAGTACTTC. The encoded protein is CASSSGGLYEQYF.

This clone was counted between two and nine times. This chain uses TRBV28 with TRBJ2-5; 10 positions agree with TRBD1. The CDR3 spans 16 residues. V trimming: 5 bases; J trimming: 3 bases; junction bases outside the gene matches: 9. CDR1 and CDR2 from the germline V gene are MDHEN and SYDVKM. The CDR3 is CASSDRTGGNEETQYF. In DNA form, the CDR3 reads TGTGCCAGCAGTGATCGGACAGGGGGGAACGAAGAGACCCAGTACTTC. The complete variable domain, with remaining parts taken from reference TRBV28 and TRBJ2-5, reads DVKVTQSSRYLVKRTGEKVFLECVQDMDHENMFWYRQDPGLGLRLIYFSYDVKMKEKGDIPEGYSVSREKKERFSLILESASTNQTSMYLCASSDRTGGNEETQYFGPGTRLLVL.

The table lists this clone with a count of one. The chain uses TRBV6-6 and TRBJ1-2; TRBD1 might be the D (6 bases). The ends were cut back, 4 bases at V and 4 bases at J, with 10 bases in the middle. CDR1 and CDR2 from the germline V gene are MNHNY and SVGAGI (reference sequence). This CDR3 is built from 13 residues. CDR3: CASSSQGGYGYTF. DNA of the CDR3: TGTGCCAGCAGTTCCCAAGGGGGCTATGGCTACACCTTC.

V is TRBV28 and J is TRBJ2-1, with 7 nucleotides matching TRBD1. Germline CDR1 reads MDHEN; CDR2 reads SYDVKM. The CDR3 has 15 amino acids. Germline trimming cut 7 bases from V and 7 bases from J; bases unmatched to any gene: 13. The CDR3 loop reads CASTLDRTVGNEQFF. Written as DNA, the CDR3 is TGTGCCAGCACCCTGGACAGGACAGTGGGGAATGAGCAGTTCTTC.

The V gene is TRBV30, the J gene TRBJ1-1; a weak D match, TRBD1 (6 bases). The V and J ends lost 5 bases and 0 bases respectively, with 16 bases between them. Germline V gives CDR1 GTSNPN, CDR2 SVGIG (reference sequence). This CDR3 comprises 15 residues. CDR3 protein: CAWRDTGRMNTEAFF. The CDR3 DNA is TGTGCCTGGCGGGACACCGGAAGGATGAACACTGAAGCTTTCTTT. The whole variable domain, filled in from reference TRBV30 and TRBJ1-1, reads SQTIHQWPATLVQPVGSPLSLECTVEGTSNPNLYWYRQAAGRGLQLLFYSVGIGQISSEVPQNLSASRPQDRQFILSSKKLLLSDSGFYLCAWRDTGRMNTEAFFGQGTRLTVV.

The gene calls are TRBV15 and TRBJ1-5; D is possibly TRBD1 (5 bases). The ends were cut back, 3 bases at V and 5 bases at J, with 11 bases in the middle. The CDR3 has 14 residues. Germline V lookup: CDR1 LNHNV, CDR2 YYDKDF (reference sequence). In DNA form, the CDR3 reads TGTGCCACCAGCAGGGGTCTGGGGGATCAGCCCCAGCATTTT. This sequence encodes CATSRGLGDQPQHF.

V gene TRBV28 combines with J gene TRBJ2-5; D is unclear. Looked up from germline, CDR1 is MDHEN and CDR2 is SYDVKM. This CDR3 spans 14 amino acids. V was trimmed by 3 bases and J by 5 bases, leaving 13 bases between them. The CDR3 loop is CASSFWGSLETQYF. The CDR3 DNA is TGTGCCAGCAGTTTCTGGGGTAGCCTCGAGACCCAGTACTTC.

The J gene is TRBJ2-5, the V gene TRBV19, with D possibly being TRBD2 (6 bases). The CDR3 runs to 14 residues. V lost 3 bases and J lost 1, with 9 bases in between. CDR1 LNHDA and CDR2 SQIVND come from the germline V gene (reference sequence). The CDR3 region is CASSIPTSQETQYF. CDR3 nucleotides: TGTGCCAGTAGTATCCCGACTAGCCAAGAGACCCAGTACTTC. Supplemented by reference TRBV19 and TRBJ2-5, the full variable domain reads DGGITQSPKYLFRKEGQNVTLSCEQNLNHDAMYWYRQDPGQGLRLIYYSQIVNDFQKGDIAEGYSVSREKKESFPLTVTSAQKNPTAFYLCASSIPTSQETQYFGPGTRLLVL.

The rearrangement uses TRBV2 and TRBJ2-3; TRBD1 might be the D (5 bases). V was cut by 1 base and J by 0 bases, with 5 bases left in between. The CDR3 loop spans 14 amino acids. Germline V gene data show CDR1 as SNHLY and CDR2 as FYNNEI. CDR3 sequence (DNA): TGTGCCAGCAGTGAAGGACAGAGCACAGATACGCAGTATTTT. This codes for CASSEGQSTDTQYF.

The chain joins TRBV5-1 to TRBJ1-1, with D tentatively TRBD1 (6 bases). Germline V CDR1 and CDR2: SGHRS, YFSETQ. Trimming removed 4 bases from V and 1 base from J, with 23 bases in between. The CDR3 is 18 residues long. CDR3: CASSGSGVQPLPNTEAFF. The CDR3 bases are TGCGCCAGCAGCGGATCAGGGGTTCAACCCCTCCCGAACACTGAAGCTTTCTTT.

This chain links TRBV9 with TRBJ1-1, with D tentatively TRBD1 (5 bases). Between the trimmed V and J ends, which lost 7 bases and 5 bases, there was a span of 12 bases. CDR1 SGDLS and CDR2 YYNGEE come from the germline V gene. The CDR3 is 12 amino acids. CDR3 sequence (DNA): TGTGCCAGCGACGGGGCCGGGACTGAAGCTTTCTTT. Amino acids: CASDGAGTEAFF. Combining the CDR3 with reference TRBV9 and TRBJ1-1 gives the whole variable domain DSGVTQTPKHLITATGQRVTLRCSPRSGDLSVYWYQQSLDQGLQFLIQYYNGEERAKGNILERFSAQQFPDLHSELNLSSLELGDSALYFCASDGAGTEAFFGQGTRLTVV.

This clone has just a few counts. The chain recombines TRBV9 with TRBJ1-2; D is unclear. Trimming shortened V by 3 bases and J by 0 bases, and 12 bases separated the two germline ends. Germline CDR1 SGDLS, CDR2 YYNGEE. There are 15 residues in the CDR3. In DNA form, the CDR3 reads TGTGCCAGCAGCGGTTACTGGGGTGCTAACTATGGCTACACCTTC. The encoded protein is CASSGYWGANYGYTF.

The genes are TRBV4-2 and TRBJ2-3, with TRBD2 matching over 9 bases. The CDR3 length is 17 residues. The germline V gene encodes CDR1 LGHNA and CDR2 YNFKEQ. Germline trimming cut 1 base from V and 6 bases from J; bases unmatched to any gene: 11. CDR3 DNA: TGTGCCAGCAGCCAAGTCGGTTCTGGCGGGAGGGGGGATACGCAGTATTTT. This translates into CASSQVGSGGRGDTQYF.

V is TRBV28 and J is TRBJ2-7; unclear D gene. V was shortened by 3 bases and J by 2 bases, with 8 bases between the two germline ends. Germline CDR1 is MDHEN and CDR2 is SYDVKM. The CDR3 is 13 amino acids. CDR3 DNA sequence: TGTGCCAGCAGTTTGGGCGGACCCTACGAGCAGTACTTC. Translated: CASSLGGPYEQYF.

The chain joins TRBV27 to TRBJ1-2; D ambiguous. Germline CDR1 MNHEY, CDR2 SMNVEV (reference sequence). This CDR3 spans 14 amino acids. V was pared by 2 bases and J by 4 bases, with 11 bases between. CDR3: CASSLNWPPYGYTF. In DNA form, the CDR3 reads TGTGCCAGCAGTTTAAATTGGCCGCCCTATGGCTACACCTTC.

The chain joins TRBV27 to TRBJ1-1; 9 nucleotides line up with TRBD1. This CDR3 comprises 14 residues. The germline V gene encodes CDR1 MNHEY and CDR2 SMNVEV (reference sequence). With 6 bases clipped from V and 6 bases from J, the junction kept 8 bases outside the gene matches. Written as DNA, the CDR3 is TGTGCCAGCAGAACCGGACAGGGGATTGCTGAAGCTTTCTTT. It specifies CASRTGQGIAEAFF.

This rearrangement joins TRBV21-1 to TRBJ2-7; TRBD2 reflects the table's D call only, with no check against the DNA. TRBV21-1 is given as a pseudogene. CDR3 length equals 13 residues. CDR3 sequence reads: CASTGLLSYEQYF. As DNA, the CDR3 is TGTGCCAGCACCGGTCTCCTGAGCTACGAGCAGTACTTC.